One and the same sample provided the 20 T cell receptor beta chains below, sequenced in a study of blood T cells in healthy people across ages. It was with a sample-barcoded 5' primer and a J-beta primer mix that a second PCR of roughly 6 to 12 cycles was run. TCRdb reprocessed the 5' RACE reads via MiXCR and lists one record per CDR3 protein. The sample lists some 1.5 million distinct CDR3 sequences; approximately 30% were seen once. Source material: blood. Receptor source: a woman in her 30s in good health.

This clonotype was recorded many times. J is TRBJ1-2 and V is TRBV7-2; possible D gene TRBD1, 5 bases. The CDR3 sequence is 13 residues long. Germline assignment: CDR1 SGHTA and CDR2 FQGNSA. V shed 6 bases and J shed 4 bases, with 12 bases lying between them. CDR3 loop: CASRPGPAYGYTF. The CDR3 DNA follows: TGTGCCAGCAGGCCGGGACCTGCCTATGGCTACACCTTC.

The chain is built from TRBV3-1 and TRBJ1-2; no clear D gene. From germline, CDR1 is LGHDT and CDR2 YNNKEL (reference sequence). CDR3 size: 16 residues. Trimming left V 3 bases short and J 7 bases short, with 21 bases between. The CDR3 DNA sequence: TGTGCCAGCAGCCAGAGGAATGTCAGGAGGGTGTCTGGCTACACCTTC. It yields the protein CASSQRNVRRVSGYTF.

This clonotype was picked up many times. This chain uses TRBV29-1 with TRBJ2-1; the match to TRBD1 covers 10 bases. V lost 8 bases and J lost 3; bases outside the gene matches: 7. The germline V gene has CDR1 SQVTM and CDR2 ANQGSEA. CDR3 length: 14 residues. The CDR3 DNA follows: TGCAGCTCTCGGGACAGGGGCTTCTACAATGAGCAGTTCTTC. Amino acids: CSSRDRGFYNEQFF.

The CDR3 protein is CASSKGGDSYNEQYF. The CDR3 nucleotides read TGTGCCAGCAGCAAAGGGGGGGACAGCTACAATGAGCAGTACTTC. This chain joins TRBV21-1 and TRBJ2-5; the D call TRBD1 from the table was never checked on the DNA. TRBV21-1 has pseudogene status. The CDR3 has 15 amino acids.

V is TRBV9 and J is TRBJ2-3; D is unclear. Germline CDR1 and CDR2: SGDLS and YYNGEE. Trimming cost V 0 bases and J 6 bases, with 11 bases left between them. The CDR3 contains 14 residues. The CDR3 protein is CASSVDQGSDTQYF. Written as DNA, the CDR3 is TGTGCCAGCAGCGTAGATCAAGGGTCCGATACGCAGTATTTT. The whole variable domain, remainder taken from reference TRBV9 and TRBJ2-3, is DSGVTQTPKHLITATGQRVTLRCSPRSGDLSVYWYQQSLDQGLQFLIQYYNGEERAKGNILERFSAQQFPDLHSELNLSSLELGDSALYFCASSVDQGSDTQYFGPGTRLTVL.

This clonotype occurred a few times. The CDR3 reads CATSEDRRYGYTF. The CDR3, as DNA: TGTGCCACCAGCGAGGACAGGAGGTACGGCTACACCTTC. V usage is TRBV15 and J usage is TRBJ1-2; 7 nucleotides align to TRBD1. The J segment lost 8 bases and the V segment lost 5 bases, leaving 8 bases of the junction unmatched. The CDR3 has 13 amino acids. Germline lookup yields CDR1 LNHNV and CDR2 YYDKDF (reference sequence).

This clonotype was detected ten times or more. V is TRBV5-6 and J is TRBJ2-6; tentative D call: TRBD2 (5 bases). The V gene lost 5 bases and the J gene lost 0 bases, with 9 bases spanning the gap. The CDR3 length is 15 residues. CDR1 and CDR2 (germline): SGHDT, YYEEEE. CDR3 sequence (DNA): TGTGCCAGCAGTTTCCGGGGCTCTGGGGCCAACGTCCTGACTTTC. It specifies CASSFRGSGANVLTF.

About this clonotype: Relative to the germline gene, one junction end is altered; a read error may explain this. V usage is TRBV2 and J usage is TRBJ1-4; no definite D call. Germline loops: CDR1 SNHLY, CDR2 FYNNEI. The CDR3 consists of 13 residues. CDR3 in amino acids: CASNEIVGEKLFF. DNA for the CDR3: TGTGCCAGCAATGAAATTGTGGGTGAAAAACTGTTTTTT.

The chain is built from TRBV7-2 and TRBJ2-1; D is unclear. CDR1 SGHTA and CDR2 FQGNSA come from the germline V gene. V was trimmed by 1 base and J by 10 bases, leaving 11 bases between them. This CDR3 has 13 amino acids. The CDR3 sequence: CASSLETHQEQFF. CDR3 DNA: TGTGCCAGCAGCTTAGAAACCCATCAGGAGCAGTTCTTC.

The chain recombines TRBV7-9 with TRBJ2-1; D is ambiguous. V shed 4 bases and J shed 5 bases, with 12 bases lying between them. In germline, CDR1 is SEHNR, CDR2 FQNEAQ (reference sequence). CDR3 length: 14 amino acids. The CDR3 nucleotides read TGTGCCAGCAGCTACGTCCACCGACACAATGAGCAGTTCTTC. It is translated as CASSYVHRHNEQFF.

This clonotype was found many times. CDR3 nucleotides: TGCGCCAGCAGCCCATCGGTGCTAGCCCAAGAGACCCAGTACTTC. Protein: CASSPSVLAQETQYF. The V gene is TRBV4-1, the J gene TRBJ2-5; D perhaps matches TRBD2 (5 bases). Germline V lookup: CDR1 MGHRA, CDR2 YSYEKL. V lost 4 bases, J lost 1 base, and 13 bases lay in between. This CDR3 has 15 amino acids.

There are a few counts of this clonotype. One end of the junction varies from germline; a read error may be responsible. The chain employs TRBV5-6 and TRBJ2-1, with D unresolved. There are 15 residues in the CDR3. Germline V CDR1 and CDR2: SGHDT, YYEEEE. The CDR3 nucleotides read TGTGCCAGCGGCTTCCGACTTAGCTCCCACAATGAGCAGTTCTTC. Its protein product is CASGFRLSSHNEQFF.

This chain links TRBV18 with TRBJ2-5; TRBD2 matches 9 bases. CDR1 and CDR2 (germline): KGHSH, LQKENI. This CDR3 comprises 19 residues. The trim removed 4 bases at V and 11 bases at J, leaving 26 bases unmatched. CDR3 sequence: CASSQPGLADRSSYNEQYF. Here the CDR3 DNA reads TGTGCCAGCTCACAACCGGGACTAGCAGATAGAAGCTCCTACAATGAGCAGTACTTC.

The chain joins TRBV6-1 to TRBJ1-2; 11 nucleotides align to TRBD1. This CDR3 region has 17 residues. CDR1 is MNHNS and CDR2 is SASEGT in the germline V gene. The V segment lost 4 bases and the J segment 1 base; nucleotides outside the gene matches: 8. The chain's CDR3 is CASSGRDRGTNNYGYTF. The CDR3 DNA reads as TGTGCCAGCAGTGGCCGGGACAGGGGGACCAATAACTATGGCTACACCTTC.

The rearrangement joins TRBV12-3 or TRBV12-4 to TRBJ2-4; D uncertain. Trimming pared 6 bases from V and 13 bases from J, leaving 13 bases between. The CDR3 spans 11 residues. The CDR3 DNA reads as TGTGCCAGCAGCATCAAGGGTCCCCAGTACTTC. Amino acid sequence: CASSIKGPQYF.

About this clonotype: A read error may produce the germline difference seen at one junction end. The chain combines TRBV7-9 with TRBJ2-1; 8 bases are a match to TRBD2. The CDR3 loop spans 13 amino acids. Per germline, CDR1 SEHNR and CDR2 FQNEAQ (reference sequence). The CDR3 region has the DNA TGTGCCAGCAACTTAGAGGCTAGCGGGTTTATGTTCTTC. It encodes CASNLEASGFMFF.

The rearrangement uses TRBV5-5 and TRBJ1-5, with a possible D match to TRBD1 (5 bases). Germline-derived CDR1 and CDR2 are SGHKS and YYEKEE (reference sequence). Trimming took 1 base from V and 7 from J, leaving 12 bases between them. The CDR3 runs 14 residues. The CDR3 sequence: CASSLWAGGQPQHF. The CDR3 DNA reads as TGTGCCAGCAGCTTGTGGGCCGGGGGGCAGCCCCAGCATTTT.

J is TRBJ2-1 and V is TRBV20-1; the D gene is possibly TRBD2 (6 bases). The germline V gene has CDR1 DFQATT and CDR2 SNEGSKA (reference sequence). The V end was cut by 5 bases, the J end by 6 bases, with 23 bases between. The CDR3 contains 16 residues. CDR3 DNA: TGCAGTGCTGAGACCTATGGGGGGATCTACGGCAATGAGCAGTTCTTC. This encodes CSAETYGGIYGNEQFF.

This clonotype appeared a single time. The junction does not match germline at one end; this may be a read error. This rearrangement joins TRBV5-6 to TRBJ2-7, with D perhaps assigned TRBD1 or TRBD2 (5 bases each). CDR1 and CDR2 from the germline V gene are SGHDT and YYEEEE. The CDR3 is 14 amino acids. CDR3 bases: TGTGCCAGCAACTTGGAAAGGGGAGCCGAGGAGCAGTACTTC. Translation gives CASNLERGAEEQYF.

The gene calls are TRBV12-3 or TRBV12-4 and TRBJ1-1, with D unresolved. The CDR3 is 13 residues long. Trimming pared 3 bases from V and 7 bases from J, leaving 12 bases between. The CDR3 region is CASSFEYGVEAFF. CDR3 coding DNA: TGTGCCAGCAGTTTTGAGTACGGCGTTGAAGCTTTCTTT.